This T cell receptor beta chain was profiled in a study of T cells expressing NK-cell markers. Study-wide findings and caveats: Unclear, still, was the HCMV specificity of the expanded NKG2C+ T cell clones. In roughly 6 donors, dominant CD3+CD56+NKG2C+ clones formed roughly 1.0-7.5% of CD8+ cells.

CDR1 is SGHTA and CDR2 is FQGTGA in the germline V gene. There are 16 residues in the CDR3. TCRdb reprocessed the 5' RACE reads, keeping one entry per CDR3 protein, no DNA. In all, the sample yields about 540,000 distinct CDR3 sequences. As concerns this clonotype: The antigen remains unidentified.

The rearrangement links TRBV7-3 to TRBJ2-1; TCRdb proposes TRBD2, but this gene call is untestable without DNA. The sequenced sample was blood T cells: a sorted CD56 or NKG2C T cell subset, CD4+ or CD8+ T cells, or bulk PBMC T cells (not recorded which). This clonotype originated in a young man in good health. CDR3 sequence reads: CASSPGGLAGVNEQFF.